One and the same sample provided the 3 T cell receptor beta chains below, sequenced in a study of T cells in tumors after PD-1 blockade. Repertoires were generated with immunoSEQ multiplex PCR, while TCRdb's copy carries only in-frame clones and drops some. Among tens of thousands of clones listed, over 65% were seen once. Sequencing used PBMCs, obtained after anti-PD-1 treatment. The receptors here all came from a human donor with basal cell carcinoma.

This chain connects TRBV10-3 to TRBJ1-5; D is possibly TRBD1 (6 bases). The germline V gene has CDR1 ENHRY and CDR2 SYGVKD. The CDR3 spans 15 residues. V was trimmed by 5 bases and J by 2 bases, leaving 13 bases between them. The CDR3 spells CAISQPGDGNQPQHF. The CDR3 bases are TGTGCCATCAGTCAACCAGGGGATGGCAATCAGCCCCAGCATTTT.

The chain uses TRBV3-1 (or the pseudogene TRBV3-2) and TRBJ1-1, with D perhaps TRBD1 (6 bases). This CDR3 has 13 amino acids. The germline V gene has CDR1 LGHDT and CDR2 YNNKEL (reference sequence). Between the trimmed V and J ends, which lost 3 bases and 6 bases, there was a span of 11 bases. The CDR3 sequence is CASSQRGIAEAFF. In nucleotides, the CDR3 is TGTGCCAGCAGCCAGAGGGGGATTGCTGAAGCTTTCTTT.

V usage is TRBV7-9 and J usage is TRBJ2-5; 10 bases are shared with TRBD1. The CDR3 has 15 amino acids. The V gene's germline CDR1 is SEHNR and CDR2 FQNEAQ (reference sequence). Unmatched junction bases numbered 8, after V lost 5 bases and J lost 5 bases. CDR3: CASSPLGQGKETQYF. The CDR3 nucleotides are TGTGCCAGCAGCCCGTTGGGACAGGGGAAGGAGACCCAGTACTTC.